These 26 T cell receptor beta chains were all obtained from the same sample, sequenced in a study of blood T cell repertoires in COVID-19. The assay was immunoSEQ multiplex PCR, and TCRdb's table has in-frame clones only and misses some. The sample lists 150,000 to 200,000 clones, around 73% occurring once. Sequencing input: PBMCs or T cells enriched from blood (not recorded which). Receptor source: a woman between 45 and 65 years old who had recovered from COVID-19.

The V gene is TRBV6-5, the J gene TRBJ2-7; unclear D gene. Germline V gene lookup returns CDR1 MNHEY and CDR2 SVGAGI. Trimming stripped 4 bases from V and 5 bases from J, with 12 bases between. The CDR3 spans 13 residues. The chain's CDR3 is CASSLNQFDEQYF. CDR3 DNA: TGTGCCAGCAGTTTAAACCAGTTCGACGAGCAGTACTTC.

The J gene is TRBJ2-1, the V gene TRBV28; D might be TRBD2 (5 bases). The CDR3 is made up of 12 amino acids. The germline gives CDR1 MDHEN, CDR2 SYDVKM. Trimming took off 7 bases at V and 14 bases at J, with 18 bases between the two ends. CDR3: CASTAWESEEFF. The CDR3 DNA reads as TGTGCCAGCACCGCCTGGGAGTCGGAAGAGTTCTTC. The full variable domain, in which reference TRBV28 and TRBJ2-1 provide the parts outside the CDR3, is DVKVTQSSRYLVKRTGEKVFLECVQDMDHENMFWYRQDPGLGLRLIYFSYDVKMKEKGDIPEGYSVSREKKERFSLILESASTNQTSMYLCASTAWESEEFFGPGTRLTVL.

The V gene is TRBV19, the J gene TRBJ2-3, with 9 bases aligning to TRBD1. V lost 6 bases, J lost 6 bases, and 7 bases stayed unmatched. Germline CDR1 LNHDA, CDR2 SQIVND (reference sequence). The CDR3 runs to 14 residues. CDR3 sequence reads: CASRPQGAWDTQYF. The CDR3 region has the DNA TGTGCCAGTAGGCCACAGGGGGCTTGGGATACGCAGTATTTT.

In DNA form, the CDR3 reads TGCGCCAGCAGCTCGGGACAGAGAGGGAGCACCCTGGTGAATGAGCAGTTCTTC. This translates into CASSSGQRGSTLVNEQFF. The chain recombines TRBV5-1 with TRBJ2-1; TRBD1 aligns across 7 bases. The germline V gene has CDR1 SGHRS and CDR2 YFSETQ. J lost 7 bases, V lost 3 bases, and 19 bases had no gene match. CDR3 length: 18 residues.

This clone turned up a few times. CDR3: CSVDLQGLGTEAFF. DNA for the CDR3: TGCAGCGTTGACCTACAGGGGCTGGGCACTGAAGCTTTCTTT. The V and J genes are TRBV29-1 and TRBJ1-1; 7 bases match TRBD1. The junction had 8 bases not matched to a gene; V was cut back by 3 bases and J by 4 bases. Germline V gene lookup returns CDR1 SQVTM and CDR2 ANQGSEA. This CDR3 has 14 amino acids.

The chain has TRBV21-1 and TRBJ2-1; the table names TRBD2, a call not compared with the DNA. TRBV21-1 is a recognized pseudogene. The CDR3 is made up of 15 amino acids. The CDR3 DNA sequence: TGTGCCAGCAGCTTAGCGGGAGAGGAGTACAATGAGCAGTTCTTC. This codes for CASSLAGEEYNEQFF.

CDR3 sequence reads: CASSLGGRGNQPQHF. CDR3 nucleotide sequence: TGTGCCAGCAGTTTGGGGGGGCGCGGGAATCAGCCCCAGCATTTT. V is TRBV28 and J is TRBJ1-5; perhaps TRBD1 as D (6 bases). Germline lookup yields CDR1 MDHEN and CDR2 SYDVKM. Deletions cut 3 bases from V and 4 bases from J, with 13 bases between. This CDR3 is 15 amino acids long.

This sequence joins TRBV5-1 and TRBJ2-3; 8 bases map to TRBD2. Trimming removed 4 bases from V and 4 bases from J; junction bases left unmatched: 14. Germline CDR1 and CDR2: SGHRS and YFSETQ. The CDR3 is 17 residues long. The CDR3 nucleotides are TGCGCCAGCAGCCTACTAACTAGCGGAGGTCCGTCAGATACGCAGTATTTT. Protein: CASSLLTSGGPSDTQYF.

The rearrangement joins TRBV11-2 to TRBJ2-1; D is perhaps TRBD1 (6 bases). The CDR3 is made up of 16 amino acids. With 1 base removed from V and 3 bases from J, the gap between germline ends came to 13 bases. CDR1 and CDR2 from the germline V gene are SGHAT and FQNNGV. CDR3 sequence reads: CASSLVGDTYYNEQFF. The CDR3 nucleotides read TGTGCCAGCAGCTTAGTTGGGGACACCTACTACAATGAGCAGTTCTTC.

The CDR3 DNA follows: TGTGCCAGCAGACCGGCAGGGGGACAGCCCCAGCATTTT. It translates to CASRPAGGQPQHF. The chain has TRBV5-7 and TRBJ1-5; 7 nucleotides match TRBD1. TRBV5-7 counts as an open reading frame of uncertain function. V trimming: 5 bases; J trimming: 7 bases; junction bases outside the gene matches: 6. The length of the CDR3 is 13 residues.

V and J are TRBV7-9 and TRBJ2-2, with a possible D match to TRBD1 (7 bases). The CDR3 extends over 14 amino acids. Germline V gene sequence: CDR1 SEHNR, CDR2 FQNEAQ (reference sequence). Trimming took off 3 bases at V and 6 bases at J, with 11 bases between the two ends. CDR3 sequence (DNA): TGTGCCAGCAGCTTTGACAGGGAGGCCGGGGAGCTGTTTTTT. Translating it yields CASSFDREAGELFF. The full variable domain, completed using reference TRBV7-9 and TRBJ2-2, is DTGVSQNPRHKITKRGQNVTFRCDPISEHNRLYWYRQTLGQGPEFLTYFQNEAQLEKSRLLSDRFSAERPKGSFSTLEIQRTEQGDSAMYLCASSFDREAGELFFGEGSRLTVL.

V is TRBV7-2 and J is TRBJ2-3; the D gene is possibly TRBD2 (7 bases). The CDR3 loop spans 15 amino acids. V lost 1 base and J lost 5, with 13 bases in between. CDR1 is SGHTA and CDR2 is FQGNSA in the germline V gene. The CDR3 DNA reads TGTGCCAGCAGCTTAGTTGCGGGGGCTGGAGATACGCAGTATTTT. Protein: CASSLVAGAGDTQYF.

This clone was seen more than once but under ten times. This CDR3 reads CASSYSLTGNQPQHF. DNA for the CDR3: TGTGCCAGCAGTTACTCCCTGACAGGCAATCAGCCCCAGCATTTT. The chain uses TRBV6-5 and TRBJ1-5; a weak D match, TRBD1 (5 bases). CDR3 size: 15 residues. CDR1 and CDR2 (germline): MNHEY, SVGAGI. Trimming took off 0 bases at V and 2 bases at J, with 8 bases between the two ends.

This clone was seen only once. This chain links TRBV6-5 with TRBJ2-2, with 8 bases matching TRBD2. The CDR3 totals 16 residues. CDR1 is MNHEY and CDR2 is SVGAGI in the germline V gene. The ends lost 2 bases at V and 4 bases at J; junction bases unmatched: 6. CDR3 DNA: TGTGCCAGCAGTTACGGTTCGGCGGGAGGCACCGGGGAGCTGTTTTTT. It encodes CASSYGSAGGTGELFF.

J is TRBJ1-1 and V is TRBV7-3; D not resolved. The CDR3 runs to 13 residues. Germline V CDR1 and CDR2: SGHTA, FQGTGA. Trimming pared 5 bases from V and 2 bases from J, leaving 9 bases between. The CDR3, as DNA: TGTGCCAGCAGCGGCGCGGATAACACTGAAGCTTTCTTT. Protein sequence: CASSGADNTEAFF.

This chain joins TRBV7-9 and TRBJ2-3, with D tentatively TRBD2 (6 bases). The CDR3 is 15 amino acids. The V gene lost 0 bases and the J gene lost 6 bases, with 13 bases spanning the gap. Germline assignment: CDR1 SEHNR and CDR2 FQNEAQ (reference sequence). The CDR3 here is CASSLAVLRGDTQYF. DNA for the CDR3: TGTGCCAGCAGCTTAGCGGTACTACGGGGGGATACGCAGTATTTT.

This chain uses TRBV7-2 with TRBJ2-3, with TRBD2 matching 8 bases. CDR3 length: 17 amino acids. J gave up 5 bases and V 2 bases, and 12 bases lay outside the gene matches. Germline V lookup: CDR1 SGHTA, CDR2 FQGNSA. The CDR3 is CASSLRASGLGGDTQYF. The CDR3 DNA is TGTGCCAGCAGCTTAAGGGCTAGCGGGTTGGGAGGAGATACGCAGTATTTT.

This CDR3 is CASSGSGRRSTGELFF. The CDR3 bases are TGTGCCAGCAGCGGGAGCGGGAGAAGGAGCACCGGGGAGCTGTTTTTT. J is TRBJ2-2 and V is TRBV5-4; 8 nucleotides agree with TRBD2. Germline CDR1 and CDR2: SGHNT and YYREEE (reference sequence). This CDR3 region has 16 residues. Germline trimming cut 4 bases from V and 4 bases from J; bases unmatched to any gene: 9.

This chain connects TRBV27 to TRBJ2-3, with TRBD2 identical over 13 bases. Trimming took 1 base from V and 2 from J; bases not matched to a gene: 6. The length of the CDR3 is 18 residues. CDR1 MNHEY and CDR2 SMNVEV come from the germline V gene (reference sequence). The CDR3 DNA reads TGTGCCAGCAGTTTATTAGGGACTAGCGGGACTATCACAGATACGCAGTATTTT. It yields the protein CASSLLGTSGTITDTQYF.

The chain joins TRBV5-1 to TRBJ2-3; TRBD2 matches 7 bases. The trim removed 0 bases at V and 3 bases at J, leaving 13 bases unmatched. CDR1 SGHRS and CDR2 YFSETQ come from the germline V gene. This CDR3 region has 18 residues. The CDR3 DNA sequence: TGCGCCAGCAGCTTGGCATGGGGGGGTCACCTGGGAACAGATACGCAGTATTTT. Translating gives CASSLAWGGHLGTDTQYF. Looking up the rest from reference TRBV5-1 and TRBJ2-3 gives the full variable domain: KAGVTQTPRYLIKTRGQQVTLSCSPISGHRSVSWYQQTPGQGLQFLFEYFSETQRNKGNFPGRFSGRQFSNSRSEMNVSTLELGDSALYLCASSLAWGGHLGTDTQYFGPGTRLTVL.

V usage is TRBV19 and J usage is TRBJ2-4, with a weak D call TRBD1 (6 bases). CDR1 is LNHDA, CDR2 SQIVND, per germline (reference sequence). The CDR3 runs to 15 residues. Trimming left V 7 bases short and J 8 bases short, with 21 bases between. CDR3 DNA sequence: TGTGCCAGTACCGCCAGACTCACAGGGTCCGACATTCAGTACTTC. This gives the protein CASTARLTGSDIQYF.

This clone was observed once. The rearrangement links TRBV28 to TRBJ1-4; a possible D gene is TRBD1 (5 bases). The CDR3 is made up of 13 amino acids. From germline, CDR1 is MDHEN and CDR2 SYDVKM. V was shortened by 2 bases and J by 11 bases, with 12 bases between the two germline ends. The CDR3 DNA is TGTGCCAGCAGTTTACCAGGGCAGAAGAAACTGTTTTTT. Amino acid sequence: CASSLPGQKKLFF. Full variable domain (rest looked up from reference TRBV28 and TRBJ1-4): DVKVTQSSRYLVKRTGEKVFLECVQDMDHENMFWYRQDPGLGLRLIYFSYDVKMKEKGDIPEGYSVSREKKERFSLILESASTNQTSMYLCASSLPGQKKLFFGSGTQLSVL.

The CDR3, as DNA: TGTGCCATCAGTGGTCAAGGGGAGGAGACTCTAAAGGGGTTTTCCACAGATACGCAGTATTTT. Its protein is CAISGQGEETLKGFSTDTQYF. The chain couples TRBV10-3 to TRBJ2-3; possibly TRBD2 for D (6 bases). V was trimmed by 4 bases and J by 2 bases, leaving 31 bases between them. Germline values: CDR1 ENHRY, CDR2 SYGVKD. This CDR3 has 21 residues.

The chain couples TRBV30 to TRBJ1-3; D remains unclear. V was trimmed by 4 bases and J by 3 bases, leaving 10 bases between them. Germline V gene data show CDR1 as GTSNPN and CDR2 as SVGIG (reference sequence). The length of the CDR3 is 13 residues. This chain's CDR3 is CAWTRDFGNTIYF. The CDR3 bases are TGTGCCTGGACCCGGGATTTTGGAAACACCATATATTTT.

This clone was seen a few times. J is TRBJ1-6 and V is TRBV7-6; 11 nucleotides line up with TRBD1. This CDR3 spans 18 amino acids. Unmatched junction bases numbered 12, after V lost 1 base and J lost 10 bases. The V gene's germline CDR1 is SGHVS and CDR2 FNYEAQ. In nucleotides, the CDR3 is TGTGCCAGCAGCTTAGGAGTAGTGTCGGACAGGGGGCAGTCACCCCTCCACTTT. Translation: CASSLGVVSDRGQSPLHF.

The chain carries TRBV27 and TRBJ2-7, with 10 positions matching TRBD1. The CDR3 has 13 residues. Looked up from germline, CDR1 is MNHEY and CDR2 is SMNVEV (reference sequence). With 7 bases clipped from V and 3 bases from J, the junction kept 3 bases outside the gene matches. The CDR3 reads CASNWTGGYEQYF. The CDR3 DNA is TGTGCCAGCAACTGGACAGGGGGCTACGAGCAGTACTTC.